Listed below are T cell receptor beta chains from one sample, sequenced in a study of STAT5B mutations in CD4+ large granular lymphocyte leukemia. Clones were sequenced by immunoSEQ multiplex PCR, and TCRdb holds only the in-frame ones, with some missing. The repertoire includes 20,000 to 25,000 clones, around 76% of them detected once, and 8.6% sits in the top ten. The sample was CD4+ T cells from blood buffy coats. The source of these receptors is a human donor in good health. Both conserved end residues are part of each CDR3. The D gene is left open where the match is weak. The size entry is marked missing in some rows and otherwise reads once, few, many or a size class.

d_call	clone_size	v_call	j_call	cdr3_aa	cdr3_nt
NA	NA	TRBV6-5	TRBJ1-5	CASSQINQPQHF	TGTGCCAGCTCACAGATTAATCAGCCCCAGCATTTT
TRBD1	NA	TRBV27	TRBJ2-7	CASSLGQGPEEQYF	TGTGCCAGCAGCCTCGGACAGGGGCCAGAGGAGCAGTACTTC
NA	NA	TRBV20-1	TRBJ2-7	CSAIGSYEQYF	TGCAGTGCCATTGGGTCCTACGAGCAGTACTTC
TRBD2	NA	TRBV6-1	TRBJ2-3	CASSGAGGPFDTQYF	TGTGCCAGCAGTGGAGCGGGGGGCCCTTTTGATACGCAGTATTTT
TRBD1	NA	TRBV11-1	TRBJ2-5	CASRPTGVGTQYF	TGTGCCAGCAGACCGACAGGGGTAGGGACCCAGTACTTC
NA	once	TRBV7-2	TRBJ2-3	CASSLSTTDTQYF	TGTGCCAGCAGCTTAAGTACGACAGATACGCAGTATTTT
NA	NA	TRBV29-1	TRBJ2-5	CSVGTQTQYF	TGCAGCGTGGGGACACAGACCCAGTACTTC
NA	NA	TRBV15	TRBJ2-2	CATSRGRSGGITGELFF	TGTGCCACCAGCAGAGGCCGGTCTGGGGGTATCACCGGGGAGCTGTTTTTT
TRBD1	NA	TRBV29-1	TRBJ2-7	CSAIDRGWSEQYF	TGCAGCGCAATCGACAGGGGTTGGAGCGAGCAGTACTTC
TRBD1	once	TRBV28	TRBJ2-2	CASSYRTGSYTGELFF	TGTGCCAGCAGTTACCGGACAGGGAGCTACACCGGGGAGCTGTTTTTT
NA	NA	TRBV5-1	TRBJ1-4	CASSLAATNEKLFF	TGCGCCAGCAGCTTGGCCGCAACTAATGAAAAACTGTTTTTT
TRBD2	once	TRBV28	TRBJ2-7	CASTPGLAGAYEQYF	TGTGCCAGCACCCCGGGACTAGCGGGAGCCTACGAGCAGTACTTC
NA	NA	TRBV11-3	TRBJ2-3	CASSLGWADTQYF	TGTGCCAGCAGCTTAGGGTGGGCAGATACGCAGTATTTT
TRBD1	NA	TRBV5-8	TRBJ1-5	CASSPGQGARQSQPQHF	TGTGCCAGCAGCCCGGGACAGGGGGCCCGTCAAAGTCAGCCCCAGCATTTT
NA	NA	TRBV6-6	TRBJ2-7	CASSYPPGGHPYEQYF	TGTGCCAGCAGTTACCCACCGGGGGGCCACCCCTACGAGCAGTACTTC
NA	NA	TRBV11-3	TRBJ2-1	CASSLGRGSNNEQFF	TGTGCCAGCAGCTTAGGACGTGGGAGCAACAATGAGCAGTTCTTC
TRBD2	NA	TRBV14	TRBJ2-1	CASSQVWTSVFNEQFF	TGTGCCAGCAGCCAAGTCTGGACTAGCGTGTTCAATGAGCAGTTCTTC
NA	few	TRBV29-1	TRBJ1-1	CSVSDGNTEAFF	TGCAGCGTTTCCGACGGGAACACTGAAGCTTTCTTT
NA	NA	TRBV7-3	TRBJ2-2	CASSLGNTGELFF	TGTGCCAGCAGCTTAGGGAACACCGGGGAGCTGTTTTTT
NA	NA	TRBV4-1	TRBJ1-6	CASSQEGDRYNSPLHF	TGCGCCAGCAGCCAAGAAGGGGACCGCTATAATTCACCCCTCCACTTT
NA	NA	TRBV28	TRBJ2-7	CASSRDYEQYF	TGTGCCAGCAGTCGGGATTACGAGCAGTACTTC
NA	once	TRBV5-1	TRBJ2-5	CASSLALETQYF	TGCGCCAGCAGCTTGGCCCTCGAGACCCAGTACTTC
TRBD1	NA	TRBV27	TRBJ2-5	CASSRDRDFIETQYF	TGTGCCAGCAGCCGGGACAGGGATTTTATCGAGACCCAGTACTTC
TRBD2	few	TRBV15	TRBJ2-7	CATSRDLAGAWEQYF	TGTGCCACCAGCAGAGACCTAGCGGGGGCATGGGAGCAGTACTTC
TRBD2	NA	TRBV7-7	TRBJ2-2	CASSSSGTTNTGELFF	TGTGCCAGCAGCTCATCCGGGACTACGAACACTGGGGAGCTGTTTTTT
TRBD2	NA	TRBV29-1	TRBJ2-7	CSVESPTSGRAREQYF	TGCAGCGTTGAAAGCCCGACTAGCGGGAGGGCGAGGGAGCAGTACTTC
NA	once	TRBV28	TRBJ2-7	CASSPGAGPSYEQYF	TGTGCCAGCAGTCCCGGAGCAGGGCCTTCCTACGAGCAGTACTTC
NA	few	TRBV2	TRBJ1-5	CASSFPPPSQSNQPQHF	TGTGCCAGCAGTTTTCCTCCACCGAGCCAGAGCAATCAGCCCCAGCATTTT
NA	NA	TRBV28	TRBJ2-7	CASSPRTPPYEQYF	TGTGCCAGCAGCCCCAGGACCCCTCCCTACGAGCAGTACTTC
TRBD2	NA	TRBV7-2	TRBJ2-3	CANPPSGGEVTQYF	TGTGCCAACCCACCTAGCGGGGGGGAGGTTACGCAGTATTTT
NA	NA	TRBV12-5	TRBJ2-3	CASALGGGSTDTQYF	TGTGCTAGTGCCTTAGGGGGGGGTAGCACAGATACGCAGTATTTT
NA	NA	TRBV6-4	TRBJ2-4	CASSADSRGENIQYF	TGTGCCAGCAGTGCCGACTCGAGGGGGGAAAACATTCAGTACTTC
NA	NA	TRBV9	TRBJ2-5	CASSPSDRETQYF	TGTGCCAGCAGCCCCTCGGACAGAGAGACCCAGTACTTC
TRBD2	NA	TRBV6-1	TRBJ2-3	CASSGLAGVITSTDTQYF	TGTGCCAGCAGTGGACTAGCGGGAGTGATTACTAGCACAGATACGCAGTATTTT
NA	NA	TRBV5-8	TRBJ2-1	CASSLWAQTRFF	TGTGCCAGCAGCTTGTGGGCCCAGACCAGGTTCTTC
TRBD1	few	TRBV7-9	TRBJ1-2	CASSWDRGLGYTF	TGTGCCAGCAGCTGGGACAGAGGACTAGGCTACACCTTC
TRBD2	NA	TRBV7-9	TRBJ2-1	CASSLSGLAGGPRNEQFF	TGTGCCAGCAGCCTCTCGGGACTAGCGGGGGGGCCAAGGAATGAGCAGTTCTTC
NA	NA	TRBV27	TRBJ1-6	CASCAAHLTNSPLHF	TGTGCCAGCTGCGCAGCCCACCTCACTAATTCACCCCTCCACTTT
TRBD1	NA	TRBV28	TRBJ1-4	CASRGQGGVRVKLFF	TGTGCCAGCAGAGGACAGGGGGGCGTCCGGGTAAAACTGTTTTTT
TRBD1	NA	TRBV6-5	TRBJ2-7	CASSPDRGHFYEQYF	TGTGCCAGCAGCCCGGACAGGGGGCACTTCTACGAGCAGTACTTC
NA	NA	TRBV11-2	TRBJ2-7	CASSYLDRGYEQYF	TGTGCCAGCAGTTATCTCGACCGAGGATACGAGCAGTACTTC
TRBD1	NA	TRBV6-5	TRBJ1-6	CASSPDRAGNSPLHF	TGTGCCAGCAGTCCAGACAGGGCAGGGAATTCACCCCTCCACTTT
TRBD1	few	TRBV19	TRBJ2-1	CASRIPGQGSWFF	TGTGCCAGTAGAATACCGGGACAGGGCTCTTGGTTCTTC
NA	NA	TRBV30	TRBJ2-7	CAWSAGLWVGEQYF	TGTGCCTGGAGTGCGGGTCTATGGGTGGGCGAGCAGTACTTC
NA	once	TRBV30	TRBJ2-3	CAWDRQGRGTDTQYF	TGTGCCTGGGACCGTCAGGGGCGCGGCACAGATACGCAGTATTTT
TRBD1	NA	TRBV5-6	TRBJ2-7	CASSYDRGLEQYF	TGTGCCAGCAGCTACGACAGGGGGCTCGAGCAGTACTTC
NA	NA	TRBV28	TRBJ2-1	CASTLTRPSSYNEQFF	TGTGCCAGCACCCTCACTAGGCCCAGCTCCTACAATGAGCAGTTCTTC
NA	NA	TRBV5-1	TRBJ1-5	CASRRIGEGNQPQHF	TGCGCCAGCAGAAGGATAGGGGAAGGCAATCAGCCCCAGCATTTT
NA	NA	TRBV4-3	TRBJ1-5	CASSQVRSSNQPQHF	TGCGCCAGCAGCCAAGTTCGGTCTAGCAATCAGCCCCAGCATTTT
NA	NA	TRBV7-2	TRBJ1-6	CASSSRDGSGSLHF	TGTGCCAGCAGCTCACGCGACGGGAGTGGTTCCCTCCACTTT
NA	NA	TRBV5-6	TRBJ1-6	CASSFREHRNSPLHF	TGTGCCAGCAGCTTTAGGGAACACCGCAATTCGCCCCTCCACTTT
NA	NA	TRBV29-1	TRBJ2-7	CSGPPRQADFLAYEQYF	TGCAGCGGGCCGCCGCGACAGGCCGACTTCCTTGCCTACGAGCAGTACTTC
NA	once	TRBV13	TRBJ2-1	CASSLRGGGRYGNEQFF	TGTGCCAGCAGCTTACGAGGGGGGGGGCGATATGGAAATGAGCAGTTCTTC
TRBD2	NA	TRBV5-6	TRBJ2-3	CASTPGLAGGQGDTQYF	TGTGCCAGCACCCCCGGATTAGCGGGGGGGCAGGGAGATACGCAGTATTTT
NA	NA	TRBV7-8	TRBJ2-2	CASSPMGRTSGELFF	TGTGCCAGCTCACCGATGGGGAGAACAAGCGGGGAGCTGTTTTTT